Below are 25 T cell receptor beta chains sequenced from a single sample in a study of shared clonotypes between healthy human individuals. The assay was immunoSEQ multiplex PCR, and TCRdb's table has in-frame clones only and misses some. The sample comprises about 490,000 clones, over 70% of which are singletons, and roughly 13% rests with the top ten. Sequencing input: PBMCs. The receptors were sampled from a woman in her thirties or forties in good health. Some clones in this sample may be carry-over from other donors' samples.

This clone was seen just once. CDR3 DNA: TGTGCCAGCAGAACCGGGCCGAGCCCCAATCAGCCCCAGCATTTT. It translates to CASRTGPSPNQPQHF. The chain employs TRBV6-1 and TRBJ1-5; D unresolved. Germline V CDR1 and CDR2: MNHNS, SASEGT. The ends were cut back, 6 bases at V and 3 bases at J, with 15 bases in the middle. The CDR3 is 15 residues long.

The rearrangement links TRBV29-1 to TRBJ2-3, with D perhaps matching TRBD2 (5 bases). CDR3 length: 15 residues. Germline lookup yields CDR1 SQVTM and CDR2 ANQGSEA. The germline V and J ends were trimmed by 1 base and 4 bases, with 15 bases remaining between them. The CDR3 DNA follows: TGCAGCGTTGAAGGTCCGGCCGGGGTCTCAGATACGCAGTATTTT. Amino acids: CSVEGPAGVSDTQYF.

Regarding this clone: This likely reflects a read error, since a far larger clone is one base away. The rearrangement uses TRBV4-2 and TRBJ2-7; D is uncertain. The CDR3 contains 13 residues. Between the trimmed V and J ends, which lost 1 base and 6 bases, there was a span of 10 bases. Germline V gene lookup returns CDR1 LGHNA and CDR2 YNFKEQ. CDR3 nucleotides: TGTGCCAGCAGCCAAGGGTCGGGTGGCGAGCAGTACTTC. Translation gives CASSQGSGGEQYF.

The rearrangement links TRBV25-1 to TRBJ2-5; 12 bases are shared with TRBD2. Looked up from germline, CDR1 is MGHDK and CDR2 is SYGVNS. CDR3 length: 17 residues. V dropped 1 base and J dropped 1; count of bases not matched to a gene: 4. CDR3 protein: CASSESLAGGPQETQYF. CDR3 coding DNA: TGTGCCAGCAGTGAATCGCTAGCGGGAGGGCCCCAAGAGACCCAGTACTTC.

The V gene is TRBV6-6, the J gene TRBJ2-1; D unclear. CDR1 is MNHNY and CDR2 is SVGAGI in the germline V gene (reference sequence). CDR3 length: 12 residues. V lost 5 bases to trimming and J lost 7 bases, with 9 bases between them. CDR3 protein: CASSLNRNEQFF. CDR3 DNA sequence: TGTGCCAGCAGTCTAAACCGGAATGAGCAGTTCTTC.

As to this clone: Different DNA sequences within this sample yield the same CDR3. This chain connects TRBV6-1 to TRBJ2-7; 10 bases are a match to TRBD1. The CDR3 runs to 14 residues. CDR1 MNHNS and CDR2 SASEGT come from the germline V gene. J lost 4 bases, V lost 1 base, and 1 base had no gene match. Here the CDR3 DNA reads TGTGCCAGCAGTGAAGGGACAGGGGGGTACGAGCAGTACTTC. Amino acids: CASSEGTGGYEQYF.

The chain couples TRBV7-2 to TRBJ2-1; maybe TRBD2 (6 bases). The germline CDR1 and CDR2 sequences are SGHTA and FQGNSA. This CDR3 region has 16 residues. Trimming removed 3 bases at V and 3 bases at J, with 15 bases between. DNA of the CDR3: TGTGCCAGCAGCTTTGGTTCTGGAGGGATCTACAATGAGCAGTTCTTC. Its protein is CASSFGSGGIYNEQFF.

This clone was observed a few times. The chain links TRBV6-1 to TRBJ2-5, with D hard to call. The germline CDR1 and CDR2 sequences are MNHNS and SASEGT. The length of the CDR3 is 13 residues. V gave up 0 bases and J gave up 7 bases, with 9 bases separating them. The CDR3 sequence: CASSEADAGTQYF. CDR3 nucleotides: TGTGCCAGCAGTGAAGCTGACGCAGGGACCCAGTACTTC.

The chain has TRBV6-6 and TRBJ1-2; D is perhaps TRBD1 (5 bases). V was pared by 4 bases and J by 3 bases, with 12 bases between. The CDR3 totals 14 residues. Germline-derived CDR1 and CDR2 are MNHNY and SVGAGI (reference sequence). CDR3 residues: CASSSHQGDYGYTF. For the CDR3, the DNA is TGTGCCAGCAGTTCACACCAGGGTGACTATGGCTACACCTTC.

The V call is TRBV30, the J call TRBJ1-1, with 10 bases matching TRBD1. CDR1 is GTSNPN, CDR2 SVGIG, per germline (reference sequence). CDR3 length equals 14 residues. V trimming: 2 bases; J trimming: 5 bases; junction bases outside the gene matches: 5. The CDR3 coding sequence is TGTGCCTGGAGTAAGGGACAGGGGTGGACTGAAGCTTTCTTT. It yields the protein CAWSKGQGWTEAFF.

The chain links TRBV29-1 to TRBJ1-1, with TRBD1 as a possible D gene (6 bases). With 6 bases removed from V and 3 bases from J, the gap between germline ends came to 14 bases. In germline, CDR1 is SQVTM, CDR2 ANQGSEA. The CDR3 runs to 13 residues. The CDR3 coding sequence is TGCAGCGTGGACCGGGACACGTACACTGAAGCTTTCTTT. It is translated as CSVDRDTYTEAFF.

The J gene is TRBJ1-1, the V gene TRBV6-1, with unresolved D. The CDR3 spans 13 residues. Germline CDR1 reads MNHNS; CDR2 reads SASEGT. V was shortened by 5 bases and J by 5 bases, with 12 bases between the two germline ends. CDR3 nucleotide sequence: TGTGCCAGCAGTATTGGACGTGCGACTGAAGCTTTCTTT. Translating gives CASSIGRATEAFF.

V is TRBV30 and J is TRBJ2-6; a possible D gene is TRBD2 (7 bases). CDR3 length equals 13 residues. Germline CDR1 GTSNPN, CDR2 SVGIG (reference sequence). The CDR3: CVGGRSGANVLTF. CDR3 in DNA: TGTGTCGGGGGGCGGTCTGGGGCCAACGTCCTGACTTTC.

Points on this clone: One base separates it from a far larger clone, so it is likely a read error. CDR3 sequence (DNA): TGTGCCAGCAGCTTGGGGTGGACAGGGCCACAGTACTTC. It specifies CASSLGWTGPQYF. J is TRBJ2-4 and V is TRBV11-3, with 8 bases aligning to TRBD1. V was clipped by 3 bases and J by 13 bases; unmatched bases: 8. The CDR3 extends over 13 amino acids. The germline V gene has CDR1 SGHNT and CDR2 YENEEA.

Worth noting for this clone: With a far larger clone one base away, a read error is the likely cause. The DNA of the CDR3 is TGCGCCAGCAGCCAAGGTCTGGTCGTCACTAATGAAAAACTGTTTTTT. Amino acids: CASSQGLVVTNEKLFF. The chain employs TRBV4-3 and TRBJ1-4, with unresolved D. The length of the CDR3 is 16 residues. CDR1 is LGHNA and CDR2 is YSLEER in the germline V gene. With 1 base removed from V and 2 bases from J, the gap between germline ends came to 11 bases.

CDR3 bases: TGTGCCAGCAGCTTAGCGGCGATAGCGGGAGCTTACGAGCAGTACTTC. This gives the protein CASSLAAIAGAYEQYF. The rearrangement joins TRBV7-2 to TRBJ2-7; 9 bases align to TRBD2. The V gene end was trimmed by 0 bases and the J gene end by 4 bases; junction bases not matched to a gene: 7. CDR1 and CDR2 from the germline V gene are SGHTA and FQGNSA. The CDR3 extends over 16 amino acids.

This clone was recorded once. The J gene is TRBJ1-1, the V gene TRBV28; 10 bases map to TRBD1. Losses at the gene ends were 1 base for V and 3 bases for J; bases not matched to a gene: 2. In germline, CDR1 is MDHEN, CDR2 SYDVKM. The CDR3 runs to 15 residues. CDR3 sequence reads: CASSLLGTGDTEAFF. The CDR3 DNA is TGTGCCAGCAGTTTATTGGGGACAGGGGACACTGAAGCTTTCTTT.

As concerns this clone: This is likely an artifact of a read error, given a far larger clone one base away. CDR3 loop: CASSLRGDGGYYEQYF. DNA of the CDR3: TGTGCCAGCAGTTTAAGGGGGGATGGGGGATACTACGAGCAGTACTTC. V gene TRBV27 combines with J gene TRBJ2-7; D might be TRBD1 or TRBD2, each matching 6 bases. The CDR3 totals 16 residues. The V and J ends lost 2 bases and 3 bases respectively, with 17 bases between them. Germline V gene lookup returns CDR1 MNHEY and CDR2 SMNVEV (reference sequence).

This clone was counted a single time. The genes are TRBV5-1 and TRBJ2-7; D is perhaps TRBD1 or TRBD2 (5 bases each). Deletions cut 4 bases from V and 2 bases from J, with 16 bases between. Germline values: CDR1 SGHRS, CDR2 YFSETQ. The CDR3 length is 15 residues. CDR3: CASSARGADTYEQYF. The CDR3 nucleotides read TGCGCCAGCAGCGCGAGAGGGGCCGACACCTACGAGCAGTACTTC.

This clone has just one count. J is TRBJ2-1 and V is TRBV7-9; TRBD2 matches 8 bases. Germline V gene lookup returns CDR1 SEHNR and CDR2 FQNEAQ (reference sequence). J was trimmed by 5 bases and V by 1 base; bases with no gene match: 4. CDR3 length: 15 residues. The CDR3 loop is CASSLGAGADNEQFF. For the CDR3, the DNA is TGTGCCAGCAGCTTAGGAGCGGGGGCCGACAATGAGCAGTTCTTC.

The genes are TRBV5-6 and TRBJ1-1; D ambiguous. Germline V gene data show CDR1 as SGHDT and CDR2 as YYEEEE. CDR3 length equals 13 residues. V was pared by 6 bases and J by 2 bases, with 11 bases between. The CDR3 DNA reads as TGTGCCAGCACCCGGATAGGAAACACTGAAGCTTTCTTT. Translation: CASTRIGNTEAFF.

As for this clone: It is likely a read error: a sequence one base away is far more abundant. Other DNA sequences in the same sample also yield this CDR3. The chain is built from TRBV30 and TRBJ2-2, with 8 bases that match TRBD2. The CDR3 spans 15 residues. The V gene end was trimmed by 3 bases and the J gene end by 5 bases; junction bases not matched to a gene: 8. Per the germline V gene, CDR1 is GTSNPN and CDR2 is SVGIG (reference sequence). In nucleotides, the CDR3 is TGTGCCTGGAGAGCCCCGGGGGGGACTACCGGGGAGCTGTTTTTT. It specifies CAWRAPGGTTGELFF.

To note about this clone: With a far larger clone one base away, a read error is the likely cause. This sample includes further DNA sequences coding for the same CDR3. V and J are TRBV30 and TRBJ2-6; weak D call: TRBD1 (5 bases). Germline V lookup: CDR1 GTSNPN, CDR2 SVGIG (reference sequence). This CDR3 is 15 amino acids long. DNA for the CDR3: TGTGCCTGGGTCCTGAGCTTCTCTGGGGCCAACGTCCTTACTTTC. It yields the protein CAWVLSFSGANVLTF. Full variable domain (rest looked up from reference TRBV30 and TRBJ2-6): SQTIHQWPATLVQPVGSPLSLECTVEGTSNPNLYWYRQAAGRGLQLLFYSVGIGQISSEVPQNLSASRPQDRQFILSSKKLLLSDSGFYLCAWVLSFSGANVLTFGAGSRLTVL.

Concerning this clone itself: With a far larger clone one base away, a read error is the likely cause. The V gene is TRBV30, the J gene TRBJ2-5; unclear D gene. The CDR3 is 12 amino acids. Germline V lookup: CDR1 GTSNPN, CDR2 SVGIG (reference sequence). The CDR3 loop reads CAWSVQQGTQYF. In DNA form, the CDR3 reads TGTGCCTGGAGTGTACAGCAAGGGACCCAGTACTTC. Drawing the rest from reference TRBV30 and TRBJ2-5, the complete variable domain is SQTIHQWPATLVQPVGSPLSLECTVEGTSNPNLYWYRQAAGRGLQLLFYSVGIGQISSEVPQNLSASRPQDRQFILSSKKLLLSDSGFYLCAWSVQQGTQYFGPGTRLLVL.

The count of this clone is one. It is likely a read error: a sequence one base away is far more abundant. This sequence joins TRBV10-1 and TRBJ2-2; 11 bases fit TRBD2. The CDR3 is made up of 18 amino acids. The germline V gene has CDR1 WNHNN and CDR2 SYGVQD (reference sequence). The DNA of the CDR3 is TGCGCCCGCCCGCCGGCGGCTAGCGGGAGGCGGTACACCGGGGAGCCGTTTTTT. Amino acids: CARPPAASGRRYTGEPFF.